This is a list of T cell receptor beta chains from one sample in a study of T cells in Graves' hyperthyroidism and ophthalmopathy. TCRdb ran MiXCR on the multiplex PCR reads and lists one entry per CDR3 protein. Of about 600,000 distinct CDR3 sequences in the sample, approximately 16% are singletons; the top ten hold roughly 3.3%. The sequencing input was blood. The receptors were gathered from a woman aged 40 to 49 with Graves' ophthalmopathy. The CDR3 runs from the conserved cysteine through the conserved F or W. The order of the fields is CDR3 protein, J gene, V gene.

CSAEVAGGADTQYF,TRBJ2-3,TRBV20-1
CASSFGSPATQYF,TRBJ2-3,TRBV11-2
CASSIAGDYNEQFF,TRBJ2-1,TRBV6-1
CASSPYRVDTGELFF,TRBJ2-2,TRBV12-3/TRBV12-4
CASSLMGPPPDTQYF,TRBJ2-3,TRBV7-9
CASSQDGRRGDDKNIQYF,TRBJ2-4,TRBV4-2
CASSRGLARKETQYF,TRBJ2-5,TRBV4-1
CASRPGTRGIFNQPQHF,TRBJ1-5,TRBV28
CASSRFRGSTEAFF,TRBJ1-1,TRBV25-1
CATSREWREPIQETQYF,TRBJ2-5,TRBV15
CASSIRTGRDTEAFF,TRBJ1-1,TRBV18
CASTSVPWAEKLFF,TRBJ1-4,TRBV6-2/TRBV6-3
CASSGFLQAITSYEQYF,TRBJ2-7,TRBV6-1
CATAEKGLSSYEQYF,TRBJ2-7,TRBV10-3
CASSQEVGELFF,TRBJ2-2,TRBV14
CASSFSAGPYNEQFF,TRBJ2-1,TRBV7-9
CASSLGPAANTDTQYF,TRBJ2-3,TRBV7-2
CASSYGRQDIQYF,TRBJ2-4,TRBV5-1
CSVEDPTSGTGGLDEQYF,TRBJ2-7,TRBV29-1
CASSFASGGQSYEQYF,TRBJ2-7,TRBV7-3
CASRRGQARTEAFF,TRBJ1-1,TRBV12-3/TRBV12-4
CASRTGTESNYEQYF,TRBJ2-7,TRBV19
CASSLDLYQETQYF,TRBJ2-5,TRBV12-3/TRBV12-4
CATSKLQGPDTQYF,TRBJ2-3,TRBV15
CASSEGLLNQPQHF,TRBJ1-5,TRBV10-2
CARPGREYSNQPQHF,TRBJ1-5,TRBV2
CATRGRDDTQYF,TRBJ2-3,TRBV24-1
CASSSPWRRSTDTQYF,TRBJ2-3,TRBV12-3/TRBV12-4
CASSQDLSEKLFF,TRBJ1-4,TRBV7-9
CASGDGTYSGNTIYF,TRBJ1-3,TRBV5-1
CASSEVLWAGSRGNEQFF,TRBJ2-1,TRBV2
CASSSFEDRGESPLHF,TRBJ1-6,TRBV11-3
CATSRDAESSGYTF,TRBJ1-2,TRBV15
CASSPRGGAGSNQPQHF,TRBJ1-5,TRBV18
CASSLSSGVVSYNEQFF,TRBJ2-1,TRBV11-2
CSARSQPYEQYF,TRBJ2-7,TRBV20-1
CACGVGTSYNEQFF,TRBJ2-1,TRBV27
CASRSGGANVLTF,TRBJ2-6,TRBV19
CNVNRGSYNEQFF,TRBJ2-1,TRBV20-1
CASSYLSSGANVLTF,TRBJ2-6,TRBV5-1
CATNGPGRVIGGYTF,TRBJ1-2,TRBV28
CASSLSASGRWYNEQFF,TRBJ2-1,TRBV7-2
CASSRSGVNTEAFF,TRBJ1-1,TRBV2
CASKASEVYEQFF,TRBJ2-1,TRBV2
CASKWGTGGNEQFF,TRBJ2-1,TRBV2
CSAIGSGDSYEQYF,TRBJ2-7,TRBV20-1